The 26 T cell receptor beta chains reported below all come from one sample, sequenced in a study of beta chain features in type 1 diabetes (dated by TCRdb to between 2017 and 2018). The library was built by means of the immunoSEQ multiplex PCR assay. All of the isolated RNA was reverse transcribed with the High Capacity cDNA Reverse Transcription Kit, so expressed TCRB transcripts were sequenced. The source is immuneACCESS, and TCRdb retained only in-frame sequences with V and J called. Part of the clones is not carried over; for the studies checked, unresolved V genes explain less than half of this, and the remainder is unexplained. This sample has just over 450,000 clones in its table, and roughly 31% of those were observed once. Of the sample, around 0.065% is held by the ten largest clones. Sequenced sample: naive CD4+ T cells from blood. The cell subset or site label, read with the paper, signifies: true naive CD4+ T cells. The receptors derive from a man younger than 35 in good health.

The V and J genes are TRBV5-4 and TRBJ2-1, with D possibly TRBD2 on 5 matching bases. V lost 2 bases, J lost 0 bases, and 9 bases lay in between. CDR3 length: 15 residues. CDR1 is SGHNT, CDR2 YYREEE, per germline (reference sequence). CDR3 bases: TGTGCCAGCAGCTTTAGCGCCAGCTCCTACAATGAGCAGTTCTTC. Translation gives CASSFSASSYNEQFF.

The V gene is TRBV27, the J gene TRBJ2-1, with 10 bases that match TRBD1. The CDR3 consists of 16 residues. V shed 5 bases, J shed 7 bases, and the junction held 11 bases outside the gene matches. Germline-derived CDR1 and CDR2 are MNHEY and SMNVEV (reference sequence). This CDR3 reads CASSASTGQGSNEQFF. The DNA for the CDR3 is TGTGCCAGCAGTGCCAGCACGGGACAGGGGAGTAATGAGCAGTTCTTC.

V and J are TRBV25-1 and TRBJ1-4; D gene unclear. Trimming left V 2 bases short and J 5 bases short, with 12 bases between. The V gene's germline CDR1 is MGHDK and CDR2 SYGVNS. This CDR3 is built from 15 residues. This CDR3 is CASSEIRGQNEKLFF. The CDR3 DNA sequence: TGTGCCAGCAGTGAAATTCGTGGCCAGAATGAAAAACTGTTTTTT.

V usage is TRBV7-8 and J usage is TRBJ2-7, with 7 bases identical to TRBD2. Germline CDR1 SGHVS, CDR2 FQNEAQ. V shed 3 bases and J 6 bases; nucleotides not matched to a gene: 8. This CDR3 region has 14 residues. The CDR3 loop is CASSFAWEGSEQYF. Here the CDR3 DNA reads TGTGCCAGCAGCTTTGCGTGGGAGGGAAGCGAGCAGTACTTC. The entire variable domain, with the rest obtained from reference TRBV7-8 and TRBJ2-7, is as follows: GAGVSQSPRYKVAKRGQDVALRCDPISGHVSLFWYQQALGQGPEFLTYFQNEAQLDKSGLPSDRFFAERPEGSVSTLKIQRTQQEDSAVYLCASSFAWEGSEQYFGPGTRLTVT.

This clone was counted between two and nine times. The V call is TRBV10-3, the J call TRBJ2-3, with 14 bases aligning to TRBD2. In germline, CDR1 is ENHRY, CDR2 SYGVKD. The junction had 4 bases not matched to a gene; V was cut back by 7 bases and J by 1 base. The CDR3 has 16 amino acids. This chain's CDR3 is CAITPGLAGGTDTQYF. The CDR3 nucleotides are TGTGCCATCACGCCGGGACTAGCGGGAGGCACAGATACGCAGTATTTT.

V is TRBV6-5 and J is TRBJ2-2; 7 bases map to TRBD2. Looked up from germline, CDR1 is MNHEY and CDR2 is SVGAGI. The CDR3 loop spans 15 amino acids. The V and J ends lost 4 bases and 4 bases, in that order; junction bases with no gene match: 6. In nucleotides, the CDR3 is TGTGCCAGCAGTTCGCCGGGGGGAATCACCGGGGAGCTGTTTTTT. This translates into CASSSPGGITGELFF.

The genes are TRBV29-1 and TRBJ1-2; 7 nucleotides match TRBD1. With V trimmed by 6 bases and J by 8 bases, 9 bases remained unmatched. Germline V gene lookup returns CDR1 SQVTM and CDR2 ANQGSEA. This CDR3 has 12 amino acids. DNA of the CDR3: TGCAGCGTCCGCACCGGGACAGTGGGCTACACCTTC. Its protein is CSVRTGTVGYTF.

V and J are TRBV29-1 and TRBJ2-1; 7 bases map to TRBD1. Germline V CDR1 and CDR2: SQVTM, ANQGSEA. The junction had 11 bases not matched to a gene; V was cut back by 3 bases and J by 12 bases. The CDR3 spans 13 residues. The DNA for the CDR3 is TGCAGCGTTGACTCTTTGCGAGACAGGGTGCAGTTCTTC. Translation: CSVDSLRDRVQFF.

This clone was seen a few times. The gene calls are TRBV30 and TRBJ2-1; TRBD2 aligns across 13 bases. The junction had 4 bases not matched to a gene; V was cut back by 2 bases and J by 6 bases. The CDR3 runs 15 residues. The V gene's germline CDR1 is GTSNPN and CDR2 SVGIG (reference sequence). This CDR3 reads CAWSSGTSGINEQFF. Written as DNA, the CDR3 is TGTGCCTGGAGTTCCGGGACTAGCGGGATCAATGAGCAGTTCTTC.

This chain joins TRBV15 and TRBJ2-3; D may be TRBD2 (7 bases). This CDR3 spans 15 amino acids. The germline gives CDR1 LNHNV, CDR2 YYDKDF (reference sequence). V lost 3 bases and J 5 bases, leaving 15 bases between the germline ends. CDR3 coding DNA: TGTGCCACCAGCAGCGTGGGGGGGCTGGGAGATACGCAGTATTTT. Translation gives CATSSVGGLGDTQYF.

The rearrangement joins TRBV5-1 to TRBJ2-7; possible D gene TRBD1, 5 bases. Germline V gene sequence: CDR1 SGHRS, CDR2 YFSETQ. V was shortened by 4 bases and J by 5 bases, with 10 bases between the two germline ends. The CDR3 loop spans 12 amino acids. This CDR3 is CASSPRVDEQYF. CDR3 sequence (DNA): TGCGCCAGCAGCCCCAGGGTCGACGAGCAGTACTTC.

The rearrangement uses TRBV25-1 and TRBJ1-1, with 10 bases fitting TRBD1. This CDR3 region has 14 residues. Germline V gives CDR1 MGHDK, CDR2 SYGVNS. V gave up 4 bases and J gave up 7 bases; unmatched junction bases: 6. The CDR3 DNA reads as TGTGCCAGCAGTGTATGGGACAGGGGACATGAAGCTTTCTTT. Translation gives CASSVWDRGHEAFF. The whole variable domain, remainder taken from reference TRBV25-1 and TRBJ1-1, is EADIYQTPRYLVIGTGKKITLECSQTMGHDKMYWYQQDPGMELHLIHYSYGVNSTEKGDLSSESTVSRIRTEHFPLTLESARPSHTSQYLCASSVWDRGHEAFFGQGTRLTVV.

This clone occurred a few times. The V call is TRBV5-4, the J call TRBJ2-5, with 9 nucleotides matching TRBD1. The CDR3 covers 12 residues. Germline loops: CDR1 SGHNT, CDR2 YYREEE (reference sequence). V dropped 10 bases and J dropped 5; count of bases not matched to a gene: 6. The CDR3 loop reads CAPGQGGETQYF. The CDR3 DNA reads TGTGCCCCGGGACAGGGTGGGGAGACCCAGTACTTC.

The chain is built from TRBV5-4 and TRBJ2-7; 8 bases line up with TRBD2. With 4 bases clipped from V and 1 base from J, the junction kept 7 bases outside the gene matches. From germline, CDR1 is SGHNT and CDR2 YYREEE (reference sequence). The length of the CDR3 is 15 residues. This chain's CDR3 is CASSQMSGSSYEQYF. The CDR3, as DNA: TGTGCCAGCAGCCAAATGAGCGGGAGTTCCTACGAGCAGTACTTC.

In its sample, this clone was seen a few times. This chain joins TRBV29-1 and TRBJ2-3; TRBD2 aligns across 11 bases. The J segment lost 6 bases and the V segment lost 4 bases, leaving 3 bases of the junction unmatched. The CDR3 is 13 amino acids. Looked up from germline, CDR1 is SQVTM and CDR2 is ANQGSEA. CDR3 region: CSVVAGGSDTQYF. The DNA for the CDR3 is TGCAGCGTTGTAGCGGGAGGGTCGGATACGCAGTATTTT.

The chain joins TRBV30 to TRBJ1-4; no definite D call. Germline V gene lookup returns CDR1 GTSNPN and CDR2 SVGIG (reference sequence). The CDR3 consists of 13 residues. The V end lost 0 bases, the J end lost 6 bases, and 8 bases lay between the germline ends. CDR3 sequence reads: CAWSVLNDEKLFF. The CDR3 coding sequence is TGTGCCTGGAGTGTACTCAACGATGAAAAACTGTTTTTT. Filled out from reference TRBV30 and TRBJ1-4, the complete variable domain reads SQTIHQWPATLVQPVGSPLSLECTVEGTSNPNLYWYRQAAGRGLQLLFYSVGIGQISSEVPQNLSASRPQDRQFILSSKKLLLSDSGFYLCAWSVLNDEKLFFGSGTQLSVL.

This clone was counted only a few times. This chain connects TRBV29-1 to TRBJ2-5, with TRBD2 matching 13 bases. This CDR3 region has 13 residues. Germline values: CDR1 SQVTM, CDR2 ANQGSEA. V was clipped by 7 bases and J by 4 bases; unmatched bases: 3. CDR3 sequence (DNA): TGCAGCGGCGGACTAGCGGGAGCAGAGACCCAGTACTTC. Its protein product is CSGGLAGAETQYF.

This clone was detected only a few times. The chain joins TRBV19 to TRBJ1-1; D is uncertain. Trimming removed 7 bases at V and 4 bases at J, with 16 bases between. From germline, CDR1 is LNHDA and CDR2 SQIVND (reference sequence). The CDR3 loop spans 14 amino acids. The CDR3 loop reads CASTPRGWGTEAFF. CDR3 in DNA: TGTGCCAGTACCCCCCGGGGTTGGGGCACTGAAGCTTTCTTT.

The chain employs TRBV6-6 and TRBJ2-5, with no clear D. The CDR3 loop spans 14 amino acids. Germline CDR1 MNHNY, CDR2 SVGAGI (reference sequence). The V end lost 6 bases, the J end lost 0 bases, and 11 bases lay between the germline ends. CDR3: CASRVSLNQETQYF. CDR3 sequence (DNA): TGTGCCAGCAGGGTCTCATTAAACCAAGAGACCCAGTACTTC.

This clone has more than one count but fewer than ten. V is TRBV6-6 and J is TRBJ2-3; no clear D. The CDR3 contains 13 residues. Trimming removed 2 bases from V and 4 bases from J, with 7 bases in between. Per the germline V gene, CDR1 is MNHNY and CDR2 is SVGAGI (reference sequence). The CDR3 loop is CASSYGYADTQYF. CDR3 bases: TGTGCCAGCAGTTACGGTTATGCAGATACGCAGTATTTT.

This clone was recorded a few times. The chain couples TRBV2 to TRBJ2-3, with no clear D. V was shortened by 6 bases and J by 0 bases, with 7 bases between the two germline ends. Germline values: CDR1 SNHLY, CDR2 FYNNEI. This CDR3 has 13 amino acids. CDR3 sequence: CASSVISTDTQYF. CDR3 bases: TGTGCCAGCAGCGTAATTAGCACAGATACGCAGTATTTT. Filled out from reference TRBV2 and TRBJ2-3, the complete variable domain reads EPEVTQTPSHQVTQMGQEVILRCVPISNHLYFYWYRQILGQKVEFLVSFYNNEISEKSEIFDDQFSVERPDGSNFTLKIRSTKLEDSAMYFCASSVISTDTQYFGPGTRLTVL.

The chain employs TRBV14 and TRBJ2-5; possibly TRBD2 for D (6 bases). Trimming cost V 1 base and J 7 bases, with 13 bases left between them. This CDR3 spans 14 amino acids. CDR1 is SGHDN, CDR2 FVKESK, per germline. CDR3 amino acids: CASSQVTLEGTQYF. The DNA of the CDR3 is TGTGCCAGCAGCCAAGTTACACTGGAGGGGACCCAGTACTTC.

This clone was seen more than once but under ten times. The CDR3 sequence: CAWSVALNTEAFF. As DNA, the CDR3 is TGTGCCTGGAGTGTAGCTCTGAACACTGAAGCTTTCTTT. The chain couples TRBV30 to TRBJ1-1; D ambiguous. This CDR3 is built from 13 residues. V gave up 0 bases and J gave up 0 bases, with 5 bases separating them. Germline V gives CDR1 GTSNPN, CDR2 SVGIG (reference sequence).

This rearrangement joins TRBV5-1 to TRBJ1-2; possibly TRBD1 for D (5 bases). This CDR3 is 13 amino acids long. Trimming took 1 base from V and 4 from J, leaving 8 bases between them. CDR1 and CDR2 (germline): SGHRS, YFSETQ. The CDR3 DNA reads TGCGCCAGCAGCTTGATGACAGCCTATGGCTACACCTTC. Translated, it gives CASSLMTAYGYTF.

The chain uses TRBV30 and TRBJ2-2, with 7 bases fitting TRBD2. Trimming took 4 bases from V and 2 from J; bases not matched to a gene: 7. Germline V gives CDR1 GTSNPN, CDR2 SVGIG (reference sequence). The CDR3 has 15 residues. Here the CDR3 reads CAWNKKGLNTGELFF. As DNA, the CDR3 is TGTGCCTGGAACAAAAAGGGACTAAACACCGGGGAGCTGTTTTTT.

CDR3 DNA sequence: TGTGCCAGCAGCTTATATGGAGATAACACTGAAGCTTTCTTT. Its translation is CASSLYGDNTEAFF. The V gene is TRBV7-9, the J gene TRBJ1-1; D not certain. The germline V gene has CDR1 SEHNR and CDR2 FQNEAQ (reference sequence). This CDR3 is 14 amino acids long. Trimming cost V 2 bases and J 2 bases, with 9 bases left between them.